This entry lists 27 T cell receptor beta chains sequenced from one sample in a study of T cell responses to AZD1222 COVID-19 vaccine. Assay: immunoSEQ multiplex PCR; the TCRdb copy retains only in-frame clones and omits some. Of around 160,000 clones listed, about 90% are singletons. Sequenced here: peripheral blood, sampled 28 days after the second AZD1222 dose. The receptor set was obtained from an adult who received the AZD1222 COVID-19 vaccine.

V is TRBV6-1 and J is TRBJ1-2; D call uncertain. This CDR3 spans 15 amino acids. V was trimmed by 0 bases and J by 4 bases, leaving 12 bases between them. The germline CDR1 and CDR2 sequences are MNHNS and SASEGT. CDR3 DNA: TGTGCCAGCAGTGAAGCAGGACTTAGGGTCTATGGCTACACCTTC. Translated: CASSEAGLRVYGYTF.

V gene TRBV30 combines with J gene TRBJ1-4; D unresolved. Germline V gene data show CDR1 as GTSNPN and CDR2 as SVGIG (reference sequence). This CDR3 spans 12 amino acids. The V gene lost 2 bases and the J gene lost 8 bases, with 9 bases spanning the gap. CDR3 protein: CAWSRVGEKLFF. CDR3 nucleotide sequence: TGTGCCTGGAGTCGGGTCGGGGAAAAACTGTTTTTT.

The chain employs TRBV7-2 and TRBJ2-1, with D perhaps TRBD2 (6 bases). The ends were cut back, 5 bases at V and 0 bases at J, with 14 bases in the middle. Germline V gene lookup returns CDR1 SGHTA and CDR2 FQGNSA. The CDR3 is 16 amino acids. CDR3: CASSRLSGRSYNEQFF. The CDR3 DNA sequence: TGTGCCAGCAGCCGCCTAAGCGGGCGCTCCTACAATGAGCAGTTCTTC.

J is TRBJ2-3 and V is TRBV24-1; weak D call: TRBD2 (6 bases). V lost 0 bases and J lost 3, with 18 bases in between. This CDR3 has 18 residues. Germline V gives CDR1 KGHDR, CDR2 SFDVKD. CDR3 sequence reads: CATSDLPSGAGRTDTQYF. DNA of the CDR3: TGTGCCACCAGTGATTTGCCAAGTGGGGCAGGGAGGACAGATACGCAGTATTTT.

This rearrangement joins TRBV7-2 to TRBJ2-3; the D is unclear. Trimming took 5 bases from V and 6 from J, leaving 15 bases between them. The CDR3 consists of 14 residues. The V gene's germline CDR1 is SGHTA and CDR2 FQGNSA. The CDR3 region is CASSLSQLVDTQYF. The CDR3 coding sequence is TGTGCCAGCAGCCTGTCTCAACTCGTCGATACGCAGTATTTT.

V usage is TRBV6-4 and J usage is TRBJ2-1; D is tentatively TRBD1 or TRBD2 (5 bases each). This CDR3 has 13 amino acids. V was shortened by 8 bases and J by 6 bases, with 14 bases between the two germline ends. Per the germline V gene, CDR1 is MRHNA and CDR2 is SNTAGT. The CDR3 protein is CASGTDLSNEQFF. The CDR3 DNA reads as TGTGCCAGCGGGACGGATCTCTCCAATGAGCAGTTCTTC.

The chain carries TRBV6-2 or TRBV6-3 and TRBJ1-1; a weak D match, TRBD1 (6 bases). Deletions cut 6 bases from V and 5 bases from J, with 13 bases between. The CDR3 has 13 amino acids. Germline V gene sequence: CDR1 MNHEY, CDR2 SVGEGT. CDR3 nucleotides: TGTGCCAGCAGCCACGAACAGGGAACTGAAGCTTTCTTT. This codes for CASSHEQGTEAFF.

V is TRBV7-9 and J is TRBJ2-3; the D gene is possibly TRBD2 (6 bases). CDR3 length: 16 amino acids. Germline CDR1 SEHNR, CDR2 FQNEAQ (reference sequence). V lost 4 bases and J lost 3, with 17 bases in between. The CDR3 bases are TGTGCCAGCAGCTCCTCGACTAGTCAGGGTACAGATACGCAGTATTTT. This gives the protein CASSSSTSQGTDTQYF.

The gene calls are TRBV7-9 and TRBJ1-4; TRBD1 is a possible D gene (6 bases). Germline-derived CDR1 and CDR2 are SEHNR and FQNEAQ (reference sequence). Trimming pared 5 bases from V and 6 bases from J, leaving 10 bases between. The CDR3 contains 13 residues. CDR3 in DNA: TGTGCCAGCAGCCTACAGGGTGATGAAAAACTGTTTTTT. Its translation: CASSLQGDEKLFF.

For this clone: Different DNA sequences within this sample yield the same CDR3. The chain has TRBV5-1 and TRBJ1-4; D call uncertain. V lost 4 bases, J lost 0 bases, and 10 bases lay in between. The CDR3 runs to 15 residues. Germline V gives CDR1 SGHRS, CDR2 YFSETQ. The CDR3 nucleotides are TGCGCCAGCAGCAGGGAGGGTGCAACTAATGAAAAACTGTTTTTT. Its protein is CASSREGATNEKLFF.

This clone came up a few times. J is TRBJ2-6 and V is TRBV4-2, with 11 bases fitting TRBD1. The length of the CDR3 is 19 residues. With 4 bases clipped from V and 2 bases from J, the junction kept 10 bases outside the gene matches. Germline lookup yields CDR1 LGHNA and CDR2 YNFKEQ. The CDR3 sequence is CASSRPGQGVSPGANVLTF. The CDR3 coding sequence is TGTGCCAGCAGCCGACCGGGACAGGGGGTTTCTCCTGGGGCCAACGTCCTGACTTTC.

The chain combines TRBV5-1 with TRBJ1-4, with a weak D call TRBD1 (6 bases). V was pared by 0 bases and J by 7 bases, with 13 bases between. Germline CDR1 SGHRS, CDR2 YFSETQ. The CDR3 extends over 15 amino acids. CDR3 bases: TGCGCCAGCAGCTTGGGACAGGCCGGGAGTGAAAAACTGTTTTTT. This gives the protein CASSLGQAGSEKLFF. Together with reference TRBV5-1 and TRBJ1-4, the CDR3 gives the full variable domain: KAGVTQTPRYLIKTRGQQVTLSCSPISGHRSVSWYQQTPGQGLQFLFEYFSETQRNKGNFPGRFSGRQFSNSRSEMNVSTLELGDSALYLCASSLGQAGSEKLFFGSGTQLSVL.

The chain recombines TRBV5-1 with TRBJ2-1; a weak D match, TRBD2 (6 bases). V was shortened by 2 bases and J by 10 bases, with 10 bases between the two germline ends. From germline, CDR1 is SGHRS and CDR2 YFSETQ. The CDR3 loop spans 12 amino acids. CDR3 DNA: TGCGCCAGCAGCTTCCGGGGGACGGAGCAGTTCTTC. Its translation: CASSFRGTEQFF.

The rearrangement uses TRBV4-1 and TRBJ1-1; 8 nucleotides line up with TRBD1. This CDR3 is built from 15 residues. V lost 6 bases to trimming and J lost 6 bases; unmatched junction nucleotides: 12. CDR1 is MGHRA, CDR2 YSYEKL, per germline. The CDR3 region has the DNA TGCGCCAGCAGGGGAATTGGGACAGGTGGAGCTGAAGCTTTCTTT. Protein product: CASRGIGTGGAEAFF.

V usage is TRBV18 and J usage is TRBJ2-7; no clear D. The CDR3 runs to 12 residues. V lost 4 bases to trimming and J lost 4 bases, with 8 bases between them. CDR1 KGHSH and CDR2 LQKENI come from the germline V gene. The CDR3 region is CASSLEQYEQYF. DNA of the CDR3: TGTGCCAGCTCACTAGAGCAGTACGAGCAGTACTTC.

The J gene is TRBJ2-1, the V gene TRBV7-6; 10 nucleotides align to TRBD1. The trim removed 5 bases at V and 12 bases at J, leaving 4 bases unmatched. Germline V gene data show CDR1 as SGHVS and CDR2 as FNYEAQ. This CDR3 has 12 residues. CDR3 sequence (DNA): TGTGCCAGCAGCATCGACAGGGGGCGGCAGTTCTTC. This gives the protein CASSIDRGRQFF.

V is TRBV9 and J is TRBJ1-3; 8 positions agree with TRBD1. The CDR3 runs to 14 residues. The junction had 4 bases not matched to a gene; V was cut back by 0 bases and J by 8 bases. Germline-derived CDR1 and CDR2 are SGDLS and YYNGEE. The CDR3 nucleotides are TGTGCCAGCAGCGTAGCCGGACAGGGTGACACCATATATTTT. This gives the protein CASSVAGQGDTIYF.

This clone has more than one count but fewer than ten. The V call is TRBV2, the J call TRBJ1-1, with 9 positions matching TRBD1. The CDR3 is 19 residues long. CDR1 and CDR2 (germline): SNHLY, FYNNEI. With 6 bases clipped from V and 0 bases from J, the junction kept 17 bases outside the gene matches. The CDR3: CASRRPGQGNDWMNTEAFF. The CDR3 DNA sequence: TGTGCCAGCAGGCGCCCGGGACAGGGCAATGATTGGATGAACACTGAAGCTTTCTTT.

J is TRBJ1-2 and V is TRBV6-1; the D gene is possibly TRBD1 (5 bases). From germline, CDR1 is MNHNS and CDR2 SASEGT. V was shortened by 4 bases and J by 5 bases, with 23 bases between the two germline ends. There are 17 residues in the CDR3. The CDR3 spells CASSVGLKGGGAYGYTF. CDR3 coding DNA: TGTGCCAGCAGTGTGGGGTTAAAGGGCGGAGGGGCGTATGGCTACACCTTC.

The V call is TRBV19, the J call TRBJ1-5; D possibly corresponds to TRBD1 (5 bases). The length of the CDR3 is 14 residues. The V end lost 5 bases, the J end lost 0 bases, and 8 bases lay between the germline ends. From germline, CDR1 is LNHDA and CDR2 SQIVND (reference sequence). CDR3 sequence (DNA): TGTGCCAGTAGTGCGGACAATAGCAATCAGCCCCAGCATTTT. Translation gives CASSADNSNQPQHF.

This clone was seen just once. The rearrangement uses TRBV5-6 and TRBJ1-5, with TRBD1 matching over 9 bases. CDR1 and CDR2 from the germline V gene are SGHDT and YYEEEE. The length of the CDR3 is 12 residues. Germline trimming cut 4 bases from V and 13 bases from J; bases unmatched to any gene: 6. CDR3 nucleotides: TGTGCCAGCAGCGCAAACAGGGGGCGACAGCATTTT. Translation gives CASSANRGRQHF.

The chain recombines TRBV21-1 with TRBJ1-6. TRBV21-1 is designated a pseudogene. The CDR3 spans 13 residues. For the CDR3, the DNA is TGTGCCAGCACCCCGGGAGATAATTCACCCCTCCACTTT. It is translated as CASTPGDNSPLHF.

The V and J genes are TRBV12-3 or TRBV12-4 and TRBJ2-1, with 10 bases identical to TRBD2. There are 13 residues in the CDR3. V was pared by 8 bases and J by 7 bases, with 5 bases of the junction left unmatched. This chain's CDR3 is CASSAGGRNEQFF. As DNA, the CDR3 is TGTGCCAGCTCAGCGGGAGGGCGGAATGAGCAGTTCTTC.

The CDR3, as DNA: TGCAGCGTGGAGACAGACGCCGCTAACTATGGCTACACCTTC. It codes for CSVETDAANYGYTF. V gene TRBV29-1 combines with J gene TRBJ1-2, with D maybe TRBD1 (5 bases). From germline, CDR1 is SQVTM and CDR2 ANQGSEA. Trimming took off 6 bases at V and 0 bases at J, with 14 bases between the two ends. CDR3 length: 14 residues.

The J gene is TRBJ1-5, the V gene TRBV19; 11 bases are a match to TRBD1. Germline V gene lookup returns CDR1 LNHDA and CDR2 SQIVND (reference sequence). The CDR3 sequence is 15 residues long. V dropped 6 bases and J dropped 3; count of bases not matched to a gene: 4. The CDR3 loop reads CASRQDRGLNQPQHF. CDR3 coding DNA: TGTGCCAGTAGACAGGACAGGGGGCTCAATCAGCCCCAGCATTTT.

The chain couples TRBV3-1 (or the pseudogene TRBV3-2) to TRBJ1-1, with a weak D call TRBD1 (5 bases). CDR1 is LGHDT, CDR2 YNNKEL, per germline (reference sequence). The CDR3 is 14 residues long. V dropped 4 bases and J dropped 2 bases, with 11 bases sitting between them. The CDR3 DNA sequence: TGTGCCAGCAGCCCCAGGGTTATCAACACTGAAGCTTTCTTT. Its protein is CASSPRVINTEAFF.

The J gene is TRBJ1-5, the V gene TRBV27; tentative D call: TRBD1 (6 bases). CDR1 is MNHEY and CDR2 is SMNVEV in the germline V gene (reference sequence). This CDR3 has 12 residues. Trimming took off 8 bases at V and 6 bases at J, with 11 bases between the two ends. This CDR3 is CASGGAGQPQHF. DNA of the CDR3: TGTGCCAGCGGGGGGGCGGGTCAGCCCCAGCATTTT.